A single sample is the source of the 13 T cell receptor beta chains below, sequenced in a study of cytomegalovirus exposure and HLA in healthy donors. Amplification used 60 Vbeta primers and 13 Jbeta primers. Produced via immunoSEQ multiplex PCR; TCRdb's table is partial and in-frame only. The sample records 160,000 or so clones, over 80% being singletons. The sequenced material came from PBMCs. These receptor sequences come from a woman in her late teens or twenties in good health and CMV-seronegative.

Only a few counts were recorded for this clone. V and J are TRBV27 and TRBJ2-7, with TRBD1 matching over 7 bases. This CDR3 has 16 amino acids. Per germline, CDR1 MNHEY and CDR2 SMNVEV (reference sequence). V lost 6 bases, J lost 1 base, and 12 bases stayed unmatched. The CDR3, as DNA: TGTGCCAGCAGCCCCTCGACAGGGACCATTTCCTACGAGCAGTACTTC. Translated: CASSPSTGTISYEQYF.

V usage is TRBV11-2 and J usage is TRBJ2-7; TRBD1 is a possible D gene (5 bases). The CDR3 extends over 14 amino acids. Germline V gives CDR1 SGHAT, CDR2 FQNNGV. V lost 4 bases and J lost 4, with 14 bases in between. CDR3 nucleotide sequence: TGTGCCAGCAGCTCCTCTCAGGGTTCGTACGAGCAGTACTTC. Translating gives CASSSSQGSYEQYF.

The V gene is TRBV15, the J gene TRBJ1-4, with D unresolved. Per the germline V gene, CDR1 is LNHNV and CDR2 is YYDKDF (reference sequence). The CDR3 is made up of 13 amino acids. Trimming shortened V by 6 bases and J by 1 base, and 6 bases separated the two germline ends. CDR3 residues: CATSAGTNEKLFF. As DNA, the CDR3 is TGTGCCACCAGTGCCGGAACTAATGAAAAACTGTTTTTT. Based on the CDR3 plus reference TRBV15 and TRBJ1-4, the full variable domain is DAMVIQNPRYQVTQFGKPVTLSCSQTLNHNVMYWYQQKSSQAPKLLFHYYDKDFNNEADTPDNFQSRRPNTSFCFLDIRSPGLGDTAMYLCATSAGTNEKLFFGSGTQLSVL.

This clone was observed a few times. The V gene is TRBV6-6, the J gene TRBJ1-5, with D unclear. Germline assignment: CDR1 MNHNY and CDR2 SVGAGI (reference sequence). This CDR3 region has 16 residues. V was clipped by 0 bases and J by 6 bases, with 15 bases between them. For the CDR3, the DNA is TGTGCCAGCAGTTACTCGGTCGGCGGTCGGAGTCAGCCCCAGCATTTT. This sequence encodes CASSYSVGGRSQPQHF.

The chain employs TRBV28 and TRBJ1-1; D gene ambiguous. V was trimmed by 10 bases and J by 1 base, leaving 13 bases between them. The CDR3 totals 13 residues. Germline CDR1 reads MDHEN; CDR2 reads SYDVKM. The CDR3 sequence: CATTFGGNTEAFF. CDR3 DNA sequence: TGTGCCACCACTTTCGGAGGGAACACTGAAGCTTTCTTT.

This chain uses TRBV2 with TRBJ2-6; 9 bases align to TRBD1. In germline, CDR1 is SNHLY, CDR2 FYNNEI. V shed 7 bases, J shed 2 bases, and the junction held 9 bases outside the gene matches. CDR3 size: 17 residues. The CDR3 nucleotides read TGTGCCAGCACGTCACAGGGGGCGGGACCTGGGGCCAACGTCCTGACTTTC. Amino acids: CASTSQGAGPGANVLTF.

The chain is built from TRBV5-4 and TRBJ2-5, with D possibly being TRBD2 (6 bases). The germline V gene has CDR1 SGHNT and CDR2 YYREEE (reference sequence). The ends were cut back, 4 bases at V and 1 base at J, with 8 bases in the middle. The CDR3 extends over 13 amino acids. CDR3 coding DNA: TGTGCCAGCAGCCGGGGGACCCAAGAGACCCAGTACTTC. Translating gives CASSRGTQETQYF.

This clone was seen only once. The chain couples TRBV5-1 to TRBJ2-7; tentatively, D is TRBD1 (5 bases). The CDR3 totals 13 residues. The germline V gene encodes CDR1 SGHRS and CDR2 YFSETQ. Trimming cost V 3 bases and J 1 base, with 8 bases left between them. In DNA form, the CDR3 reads TGCGCCAGCAGCTCGACAGTGTCCTACGAGCAGTACTTC. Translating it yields CASSSTVSYEQYF.

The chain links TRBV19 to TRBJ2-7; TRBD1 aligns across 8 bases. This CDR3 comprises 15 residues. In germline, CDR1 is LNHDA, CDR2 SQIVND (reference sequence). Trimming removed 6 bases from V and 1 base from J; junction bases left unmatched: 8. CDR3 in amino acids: CASSPGTGGSYEQYF. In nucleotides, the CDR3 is TGTGCCAGTAGCCCAGGGACAGGAGGTTCCTACGAGCAGTACTTC. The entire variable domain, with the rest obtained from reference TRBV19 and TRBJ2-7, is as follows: DGGITQSPKYLFRKEGQNVTLSCEQNLNHDAMYWYRQDPGQGLRLIYYSQIVNDFQKGDIAEGYSVSREKKESFPLTVTSAQKNPTAFYLCASSPGTGGSYEQYFGPGTRLTVT.

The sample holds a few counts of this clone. The CDR3 region is CASSLDYGGTGSYNEQFF. CDR3 nucleotides: TGTGCCAGCAGCTTAGATTACGGAGGGACAGGGTCCTACAATGAGCAGTTCTTC. The rearrangement joins TRBV11-2 to TRBJ2-1; 9 bases line up with TRBD1. The V gene's germline CDR1 is SGHAT and CDR2 FQNNGV. This CDR3 is built from 18 residues. Germline trimming cut 0 bases from V and 1 base from J; bases unmatched to any gene: 7.

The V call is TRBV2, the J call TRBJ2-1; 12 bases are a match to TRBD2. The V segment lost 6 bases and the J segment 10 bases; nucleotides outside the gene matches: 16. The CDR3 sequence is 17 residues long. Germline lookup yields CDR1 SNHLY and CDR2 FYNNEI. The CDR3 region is CASRLGRTSGAFGEQFF. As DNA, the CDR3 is TGTGCCAGCAGACTAGGACGGACTAGCGGGGCCTTTGGGGAGCAGTTCTTC.

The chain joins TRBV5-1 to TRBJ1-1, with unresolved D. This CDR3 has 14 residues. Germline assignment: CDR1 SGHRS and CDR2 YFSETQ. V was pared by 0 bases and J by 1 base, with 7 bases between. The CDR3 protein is CASSLDRSNTEAFF. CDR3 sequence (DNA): TGCGCCAGCAGCTTGGACAGATCGAACACTGAAGCTTTCTTT.

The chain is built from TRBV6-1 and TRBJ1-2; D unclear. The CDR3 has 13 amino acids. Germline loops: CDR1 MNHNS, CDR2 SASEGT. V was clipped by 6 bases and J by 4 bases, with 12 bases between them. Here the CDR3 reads CASRTQLTYGYTF. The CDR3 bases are TGTGCCAGCAGGACACAACTCACCTATGGCTACACCTTC.